This T cell receptor beta chain came from a study of blood T cell repertoires in COVID-19. Background on the study: Donors in the United States, Italy and Spain gave samples during acute or convalescent COVID-19. Sources were T cells, B-cell-depleted T cells, or PBMCs; the material itself was cDNA or gDNA.

V shed 4 bases, J shed 4 bases, and the junction held 7 bases outside the gene matches. This CDR3 has 16 residues. Germline V CDR1 and CDR2: SGDLS, YYNGEE. Authors' methods: How many nucleated cells were present was estimated from reference gene primer amplification. Libraries were prepared by immunoSEQ multiplex PCR; TCRdb keeps only in-frame clonotypes and omits some of them. That table supplies the V and J calls and clone size; D and trimming were determined from the DNA. This table holds about 170,000 clones, about 85% found once. This chain uses TRBV9 with TRBJ2-2, with 10 bases that match TRBD1. The receptor's source is a human donor with acute or convalescent COVID-19. The donor label of this sample is uncertain. The source material was peripheral blood. Written as DNA, the CDR3 is TGTGCCAGCAGCCTAACGGGACAGGGGCGCACCGGGGAGCTGTTTTTT. Translation gives CASSLTGQGRTGELFF.